A selection of T cell receptor beta chains follows, all from one sample in a study of blood T cells in healthy people across ages. MiXCR, run by TCRdb on the 5' RACE reads, gives a single entry per CDR3 protein. The sample shows around 1.5 million distinct CDR3 sequences, 42% of them seen only once. The specimen was blood. The origin of the receptors is a woman between 18 and 29 years old in good health. Each CDR3 is given without its conserved first and last residue. For some rows the clone size is stated as once, few or many, or as a class when expanded; others skip it.

CDR3 protein | V gene | clone size | J gene
AIGDREAGYT | TRBV10-3 | once | TRBJ1-2
AISEGGPTYEQY | TRBV10-3 | few | TRBJ2-7
ASSLSWGQETLY | TRBV7-2 | - | TRBJ2-5
ASSQQGQGAFEKLF | TRBV4-2 | - | TRBJ1-4
ASRSATTAMGGYT | TRBV28 | - | TRBJ1-2
ASSPGGERLESTSHEQY | TRBV7-4 | - | -
ASSLGMLAGGQETQY | TRBV7-2 | - | TRBJ2-5
ASSTPGTGPSGNTIY | TRBV9 | - | TRBJ1-3
ASSAGGLREAF | TRBV27 | - | TRBJ1-1
ASSLGVGGTWRNEQY | TRBV11-2 | - | TRBJ2-5
ASSNRDAQH | TRBV28 | - | TRBJ1-5
ASSVAAERQGSNYGYT | TRBV9 | - | TRBJ1-2
ASSLGQFFWEQY | TRBV28 | few | TRBJ2-5
ASSLPRGPYNEQF | TRBV7-9 | few | TRBJ2-1
ASSQLERTEAF | TRBV14 | few | TRBJ1-1
ASSYTGGRNTEAF | TRBV6-5 | - | TRBJ1-1
SVGQNTEAF | TRBV29-1 | few | TRBJ1-1
SARDEIANEQY | TRBV20-1 | few | -
ASQDMNTEAF | TRBV5-1 | - | TRBJ1-1
ASSPLEAGNPGELF | TRBV5-4 | - | TRBJ2-2
ASSLEYSYEQY | TRBV3-1 | - | TRBJ2-7
ASSLMADSNEQY | TRBV7-2 | - | TRBJ2-5
ASANRQSSYNEQF | TRBV18 | - | TRBJ2-1
ASSPSRVGEQY | TRBV3-1 | few | TRBJ2-7
SVVGTGANYGYT | TRBV29-1 | few | TRBJ1-2